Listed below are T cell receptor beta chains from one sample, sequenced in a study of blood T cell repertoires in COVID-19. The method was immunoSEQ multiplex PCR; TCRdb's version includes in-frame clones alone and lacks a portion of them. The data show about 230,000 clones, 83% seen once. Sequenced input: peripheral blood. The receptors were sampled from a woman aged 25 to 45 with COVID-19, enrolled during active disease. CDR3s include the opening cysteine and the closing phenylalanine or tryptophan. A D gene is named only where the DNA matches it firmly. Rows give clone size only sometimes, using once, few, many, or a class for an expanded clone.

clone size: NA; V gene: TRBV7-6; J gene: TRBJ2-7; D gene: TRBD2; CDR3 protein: CASSFGTSGGPGSYEQYF; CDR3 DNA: TGTGCCAGCAGCTTTGGTACTAGCGGGGGGCCCGGGTCCTACGAGCAGTACTTC
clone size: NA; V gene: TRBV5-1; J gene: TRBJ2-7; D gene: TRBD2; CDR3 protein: CASSLRVGGESEQYF; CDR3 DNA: TGCGCCAGCAGCCTTCGAGTGGGAGGGGAATCCGAGCAGTACTTC
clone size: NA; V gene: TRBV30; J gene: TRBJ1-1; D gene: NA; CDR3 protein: CAWSRRGTNTEAFF; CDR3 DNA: TGTGCCTGGAGCCGGAGGGGTACTAACACTGAAGCTTTCTTT
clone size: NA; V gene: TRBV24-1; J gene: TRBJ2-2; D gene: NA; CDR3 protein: CATSGGNTGELFF; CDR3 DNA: TGTGCCACCAGTGGAGGGAATACCGGGGAGCTGTTTTTT
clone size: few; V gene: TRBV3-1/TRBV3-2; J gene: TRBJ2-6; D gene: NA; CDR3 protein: CASSPLANVLTF; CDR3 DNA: TGTGCCAGCAGCCCCCTGGCCAACGTCCTGACTTTC
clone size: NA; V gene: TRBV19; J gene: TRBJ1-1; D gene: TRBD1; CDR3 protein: CASSSGQGQGRGRTEAFF; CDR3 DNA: TGTGCCAGTAGTTCGGGACAGGGCCAGGGAAGGGGTCGCACTGAAGCTTTCTTT
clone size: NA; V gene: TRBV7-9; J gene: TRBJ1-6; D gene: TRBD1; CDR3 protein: CASSPPGGLGGFNSPLHF; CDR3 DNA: TGTGCCAGCAGCCCCCCGGGTGGTTTAGGGGGCTTTAATTCACCCCTCCACTTT
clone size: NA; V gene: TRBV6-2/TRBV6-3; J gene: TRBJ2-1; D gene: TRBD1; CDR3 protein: CASSSSDREVGEQFF; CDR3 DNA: TGTGCCAGCAGTTCCTCGGACAGGGAGGTTGGTGAGCAGTTCTTC
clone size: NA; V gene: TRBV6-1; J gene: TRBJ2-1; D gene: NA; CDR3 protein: CASSELRSGEQFF; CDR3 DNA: TGTGCCAGCAGTGAACTGCGGAGCGGTGAGCAGTTCTTC
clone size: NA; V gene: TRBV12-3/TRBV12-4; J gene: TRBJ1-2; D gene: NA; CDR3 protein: CASSSGVVGYTF; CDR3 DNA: TGTGCCAGCAGTTCGGGGGTTGTGGGCTACACCTTC